One and the same sample provided the 6 T cell receptor beta chains below, sequenced in a study of blood T cell repertoires in COVID-19. Profiled with immunoSEQ multiplex PCR; TCRdb holds only in-frame clones, not every one. Of some 250,000 clones listed, 70% to 90% were seen once; the top ten hold less than 2.5%. Sequencing was done on a sample of PBMCs or T cells enriched from blood (not recorded which). These receptors originate from a woman between 45 and 60 years old who had recovered from COVID-19.

CDR3 protein: CASSGDFTDTQYF. CDR3 nucleotides: TGTGCCAGCAGCGGGGACTTTACAGATACGCAGTATTTT. The J gene is TRBJ2-3, the V gene TRBV7-2; tentative D call: TRBD2 (6 bases). This CDR3 comprises 13 residues. V shed 5 bases and J shed 3 bases, with 9 bases lying between them. Germline CDR1 SGHTA, CDR2 FQGNSA.

The table lists this clone with a few counts. The chain recombines TRBV28 with TRBJ2-7, with 7 bases aligning to TRBD1. Per germline, CDR1 MDHEN and CDR2 SYDVKM. This CDR3 has 15 residues. V was clipped by 2 bases and J by 3 bases; unmatched bases: 7. The CDR3 spells CASSLTRGGHYEQYF. The CDR3 bases are TGTGCCAGCAGTTTAACCCGAGGGGGCCACTACGAGCAGTACTTC.

V usage is TRBV5-5 and J usage is TRBJ2-7, with 8 bases aligning to TRBD1. The trim removed 4 bases at V and 2 bases at J, leaving 8 bases unmatched. The CDR3 covers 15 residues. Germline loops: CDR1 SGHKS, CDR2 YYEKEE (reference sequence). DNA of the CDR3: TGTGCCAGCAGCCTTAGGACAGGGTTCCCCTACGAGCAGTACTTC. It encodes CASSLRTGFPYEQYF.

This clone was seen once. The chain links TRBV12-3 or TRBV12-4 to TRBJ2-1; no clear D gene. Trimming removed 8 bases at V and 1 base at J, with 9 bases between. This CDR3 has 13 amino acids. The CDR3 DNA reads as TGTGCCAGCCAGGTCCGTTCCTACAATGAGCAGTTCTTC. It specifies CASQVRSYNEQFF.

The chain is built from TRBV2 and TRBJ1-4; perhaps TRBD1 as D (6 bases). Deletions cut 0 bases from V and 7 bases from J, with 12 bases between. Germline V lookup: CDR1 SNHLY, CDR2 FYNNEI. The CDR3 totals 15 residues. The CDR3 here is CASSEAQGRGEKLFF. CDR3 DNA: TGTGCCAGCAGTGAAGCCCAGGGGAGGGGTGAAAAACTGTTTTTT.

V is TRBV7-9 and J is TRBJ2-7; 7 bases align to TRBD1. The germline CDR1 and CDR2 sequences are SEHNR and FQNEAQ (reference sequence). The CDR3 covers 14 residues. The V and J ends lost 1 base and 2 bases, in that order; junction bases with no gene match: 2. The CDR3 DNA follows: TGTGCCAGCAGCTTAGGGGGACAGACCTACGAGCAGTACTTC. Translation gives CASSLGGQTYEQYF.